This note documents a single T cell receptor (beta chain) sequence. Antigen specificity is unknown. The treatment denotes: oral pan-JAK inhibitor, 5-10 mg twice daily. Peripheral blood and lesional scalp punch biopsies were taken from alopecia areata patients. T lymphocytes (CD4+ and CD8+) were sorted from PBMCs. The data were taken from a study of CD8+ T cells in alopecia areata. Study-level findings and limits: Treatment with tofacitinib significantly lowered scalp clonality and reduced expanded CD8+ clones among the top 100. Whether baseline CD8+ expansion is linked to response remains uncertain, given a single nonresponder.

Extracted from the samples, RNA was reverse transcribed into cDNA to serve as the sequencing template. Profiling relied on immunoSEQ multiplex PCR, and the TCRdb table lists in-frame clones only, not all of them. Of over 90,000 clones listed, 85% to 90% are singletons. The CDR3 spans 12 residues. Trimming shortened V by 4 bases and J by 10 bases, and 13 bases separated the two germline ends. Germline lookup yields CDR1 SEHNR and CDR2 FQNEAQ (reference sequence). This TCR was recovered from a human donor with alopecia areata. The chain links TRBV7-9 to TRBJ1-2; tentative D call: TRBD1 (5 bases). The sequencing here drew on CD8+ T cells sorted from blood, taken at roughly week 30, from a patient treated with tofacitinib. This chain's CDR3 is CASSWVGPYYTF. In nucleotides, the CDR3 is TGTGCCAGCAGCTGGGTGGGACCATACTACACCTTC.